This record covers a single T cell receptor (beta chain). How the authors handled the data: Quantification of nucleated cells was approximated via reference gene primer amplification. Repertoires were generated with immunoSEQ multiplex PCR, while TCRdb's copy carries only in-frame clones and drops some. Clone size and the V and J calls come from that table; the DNA yielded D and trimming. Among some 260,000 clones listed, approximately 91% were seen once. Germline-derived CDR1 and CDR2 are SGHNT and YYREEE (reference sequence). The CDR3 loop spans 15 amino acids. J was trimmed by 3 bases and V by 4 bases; bases with no gene match: 5. The sample comes from a study of blood T cell repertoires in COVID-19. Study-level information: Sites in the United States, Italy and Spain provided acute and convalescent COVID-19 samples. Sources were T cells, B-cell-depleted T cells, or PBMCs; the material itself was cDNA or gDNA.

The sequence came from a woman in her thirties with acute or convalescent COVID-19. Sequencing was done on a sample of peripheral blood. This chain connects TRBV5-4 to TRBJ2-7, with TRBD2 matching over 12 bases. The CDR3 here is CASSPKTSGSYEQYF. Here the CDR3 DNA reads TGTGCCAGCAGCCCCAAGACTAGCGGGAGCTACGAGCAGTACTTC.